This TCR beta chain was found in a study of T cells after yellow fever vaccination. The wider study: SMART-Seq v4 Ultra Low Input served to prepare low-cell-number fractions.

The CDR3 covers 14 residues. Germline CDR1 MGHRA, CDR2 YSYEKL. V dropped 4 bases and J dropped 6; count of bases not matched to a gene: 3. Study-level results: The study noted that FACS-sorted repertoires could contain abundant clonotypes contaminating from the bulk population. The booster saw the reappearance of most primary-vaccination clones (roughly 95% CD4, roughly 90% CD8).

By 5'RACE template switching, TCR cDNA was produced, with a universal primer site and UMIs added in the process. From the 5' RACE reads, TCRdb called clonotypes with MiXCR, one entry per CDR3 protein. The sample includes about 320,000 distinct CDR3 sequences, approximately 12% of them seen just once. A remark on this clonotype: Its specificity is unknown.

V usage is TRBV4-1 and J usage is TRBJ2-1, with 10 nucleotides matching TRBD1. Sample: CD4+ T cells sorted from PBMCs, taken 45 days after the yellow fever booster vaccination. This receptor was obtained from a man aged 18 to 29 who received the YFV17D yellow fever vaccine. The DNA for the CDR3 is TGCGCCAGCAGCCCTAGACAGGGGGCCAATGAGCAGTTCTTC. Translating it yields CASSPRQGANEQFF.